Shown below are 5 T cell receptor beta chains from a single sample sequenced in a study of CD8 T cells in Susac syndrome (dated by TCRdb to about 2019). Receptor amplification or capture employed the immunoSEQ multiplex PCR assay. RNA was extracted using the RNeasy kit, and roughly 0.5 to 1 ug of the RNA was reverse transcribed with random hexamers. TCRdb reworked the public reads: Q25 trimming with fastp, MiXCR clone assembly, productive beta chains retained. Each entry is one CDR3 protein sequence, shown with its most common DNA and genes. The sample records over 300,000 distinct CDR3 sequences, 90% to 95% of which are singletons. The ten largest clones take up 0.065% of the sample. Sequenced input: CD4+ T cells from PBMCs. These receptor sequences come from a human donor with multiple sclerosis.

The J gene is TRBJ2-3, the V gene TRBV12-3 or TRBV12-4; 9 positions match TRBD2. The CDR3 runs 17 residues. The trim removed 6 bases at V and 2 bases at J, leaving 12 bases unmatched. The CDR3 sequence: CASSPSGLAGHTDTQYF. CDR3 nucleotides: TGTGCCAGCAGCCCTTCCGGCCTAGCGGGGCACACAGATACGCAGTATTTT.

The V call is TRBV7-8, the J call TRBJ1-4; D ambiguous. This CDR3 comprises 14 residues. Germline CDR1 reads SGHVS; CDR2 reads FQNEAQ. V was cut by 4 bases and J by 7 bases, with 13 bases left in between. In DNA form, the CDR3 reads TGTGCCAGCAGCTCCACCGGCTTATTTGAAAAACTGTTTTTT. It yields the protein CASSSTGLFEKLFF.

The chain recombines TRBV5-1 with TRBJ2-7; 10 nucleotides agree with TRBD1. Germline V gives CDR1 SGHRS, CDR2 YFSETQ. V lost 1 base to trimming and J lost 5 bases; unmatched junction nucleotides: 18. The CDR3 runs 19 residues. The CDR3 DNA reads TGCGCCAGCAGCTTGTTTCCGATCGGACCGAGACAGGGGGCACACGAGCAGTACTTC. As protein: CASSLFPIGPRQGAHEQYF.

CDR3 bases: TGTGCCAGCAGCCGAGGGGGGACAGGGAATGGCTACACCTTC. Amino acid sequence: CASSRGGTGNGYTF. J is TRBJ1-2 and V is TRBV7-9, with TRBD1 identical over 9 bases. The V gene's germline CDR1 is SEHNR and CDR2 FQNEAQ (reference sequence). The junction had 7 bases not matched to a gene; V was cut back by 5 bases and J by 6 bases. CDR3 size: 14 residues.

This sequence joins TRBV7-9 and TRBJ2-3; no clear D gene. The germline CDR1 and CDR2 sequences are SEHNR and FQNEAQ (reference sequence). The CDR3 runs 19 residues. V was pared by 0 bases and J by 3 bases, with 22 bases between. The CDR3 region is CASSLAVVGLNRWTDTQYF. The DNA for the CDR3 is TGTGCCAGCAGCTTAGCGGTAGTCGGGCTGAACCGCTGGACAGATACGCAGTATTTT.